Listed here is a single TCR beta chain. The antigen remains undetermined. Use of 60 Vbeta and 13 Jbeta primers characterized the PCR. Here immunoSEQ multiplex PCR was the method, and the copy in TCRdb shows in-frame clones only, minus some. Of about 300,000 clones listed, just over 85% were seen once; the top ten hold 3.5% to 4%. Though nominally healthy at sampling, donors likely had unrecorded immune exposures. This entry belongs to a study of cytomegalovirus exposure and HLA in healthy donors. Germline V gene data show CDR1 as MNHNS and CDR2 as SASEGT. The CDR3 contains 14 residues. Trimming took 1 base from V and 5 from J, leaving 11 bases between them. Whole-study findings and limits: The study flagged roughly 160 TCR beta chains as cytomegalovirus-associated. Later analysis demonstrated an association between a missense DCLRE1C variant and TCR beta V- and J-gene trimming. What a later analysis reportedly showed was that an Asian-associated ancestry cluster had fewer N-insertions than the approximately 700-donor mean.

The sequenced sample consisted of PBMCs. The rearrangement joins TRBV6-1 to TRBJ1-1; D uncertain. This receptor was taken from a man between 40 and 49 years old in good health and CMV-seropositive. CDR3 protein: CASSEGGGLTEAFF. DNA of the CDR3: TGTGCCAGCAGTGAAGGAGGTGGACTTACTGAAGCTTTCTTT.